This T cell receptor beta chain was recovered during a study of PD-1 blockade in mismatch repair-deficient tumors. Study information: Patients had around 11 mismatch repair-deficient cancer types, all previously treated and progressing. Findings and limits, study-wide: After pembrolizumab, tumor-resident clones rose rapidly, then generally contracted before radiologic responses.

Mismatch repair deficiency was confirmed in all patients, by PCR or immunohistochemistry. The table came from immunoSEQ multiplex PCR; TCRdb's copy has only in-frame clones and leaves some out. In the table there are 15,000 to 25,000 clones, about 80% of which are singletons. After removal of 3 bases from V and 0 bases from J, the junction contained 3 bases not matched to a gene. The length of the CDR3 is 18 residues. CDR1 is SGDLS and CDR2 is YYNGEE in the germline V gene. In regard to this clone: Antigen specificity is unknown.

The sample consisted of PBMCs, taken 52 weeks after starting pembrolizumab. This TCR was sampled from an adult with mismatch repair-deficient cancer. The J gene is TRBJ2-2, the V gene TRBV9, with 15 bases lining up with TRBD2. The CDR3: CASSEGLAGGTNTGELFF. The CDR3 nucleotides read TGTGCCAGCAGCGAGGGACTAGCGGGAGGCACGAACACCGGGGAGCTGTTTTTT.